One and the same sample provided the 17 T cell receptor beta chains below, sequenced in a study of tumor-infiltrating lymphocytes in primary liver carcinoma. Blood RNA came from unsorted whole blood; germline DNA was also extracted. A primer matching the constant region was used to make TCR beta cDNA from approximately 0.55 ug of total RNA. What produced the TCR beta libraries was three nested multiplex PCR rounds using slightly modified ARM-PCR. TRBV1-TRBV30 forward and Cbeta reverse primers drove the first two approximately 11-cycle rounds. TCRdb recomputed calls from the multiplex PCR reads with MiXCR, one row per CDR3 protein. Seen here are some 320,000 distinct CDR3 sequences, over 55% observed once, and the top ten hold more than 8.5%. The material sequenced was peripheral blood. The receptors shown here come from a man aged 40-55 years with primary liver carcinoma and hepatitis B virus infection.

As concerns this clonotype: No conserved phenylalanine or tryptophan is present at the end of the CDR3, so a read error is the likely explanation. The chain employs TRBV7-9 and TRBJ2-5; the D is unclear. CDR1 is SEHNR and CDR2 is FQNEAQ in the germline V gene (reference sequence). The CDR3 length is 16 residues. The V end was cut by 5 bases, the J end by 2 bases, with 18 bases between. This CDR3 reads CASSPGTTVGQETQYS. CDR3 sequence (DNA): TGTGCCAGCAGCCCAGGAACGACGGTAGGTCAAGAGACCCAGTACTCC.

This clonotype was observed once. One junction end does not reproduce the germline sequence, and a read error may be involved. CDR3: CASSLSRTSGAGVNF. The CDR3 DNA reads as TGCGCCAGCAGTCTGTCTAGGACTAGCGGGGCGGGGGTAAACTTC. The chain joins TRBV4-2 to TRBJ2-5, with 12 bases lining up with TRBD2. The CDR3 covers 15 residues. Germline lookup yields CDR1 LGHNA and CDR2 YNFKEQ.

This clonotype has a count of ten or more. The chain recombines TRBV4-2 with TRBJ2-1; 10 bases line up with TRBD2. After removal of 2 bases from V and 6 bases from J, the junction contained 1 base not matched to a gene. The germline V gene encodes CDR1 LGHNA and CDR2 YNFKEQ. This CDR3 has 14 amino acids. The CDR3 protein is CASSQLAGVNEQFF. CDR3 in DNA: TGTGCCAGCAGCCAACTAGCGGGGGTCAATGAGCAGTTCTTC.

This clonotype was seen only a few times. CDR3 sequence: CASSEAGGARSGAFF. CDR3 sequence (DNA): TGTGCCAGTAGTGAGGCAGGCGGAGCGAGGAGTGGAGCTTTCTTT. J is TRBJ1-1 and V is TRBV19, with D hard to call. CDR3 length equals 15 residues. The ends were cut back, 5 bases at V and 10 bases at J, with 23 bases in the middle. Germline V gene lookup returns CDR1 LNHDA and CDR2 SQIVND (reference sequence).

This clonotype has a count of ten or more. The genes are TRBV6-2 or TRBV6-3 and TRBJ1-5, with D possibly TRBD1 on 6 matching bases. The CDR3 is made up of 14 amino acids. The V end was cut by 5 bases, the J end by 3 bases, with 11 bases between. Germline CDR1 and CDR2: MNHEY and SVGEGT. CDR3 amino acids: CASSTLGANQPQHF. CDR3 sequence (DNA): TGTGCCAGCAGTACCCTGGGGGCCAATCAGCCCCAGCATTTT.

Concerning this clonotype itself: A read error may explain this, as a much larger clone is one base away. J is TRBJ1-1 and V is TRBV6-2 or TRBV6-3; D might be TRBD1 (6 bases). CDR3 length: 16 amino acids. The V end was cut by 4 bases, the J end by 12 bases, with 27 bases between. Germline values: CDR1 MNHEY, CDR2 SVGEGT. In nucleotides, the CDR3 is TGTGCCAGCAGTTCCCCCCACGGGACATTGCTCTCGGAAACTTTCTTT. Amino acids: CASSSPHGTLLSETFF.

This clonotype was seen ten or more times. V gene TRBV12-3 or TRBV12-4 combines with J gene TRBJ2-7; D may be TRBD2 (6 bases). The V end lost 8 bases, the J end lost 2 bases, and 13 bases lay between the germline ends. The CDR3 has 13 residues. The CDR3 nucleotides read TGTGCCAGCCGTCCGGGAGCGGCCTACGAGCAGTACTTC. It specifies CASRPGAAYEQYF.

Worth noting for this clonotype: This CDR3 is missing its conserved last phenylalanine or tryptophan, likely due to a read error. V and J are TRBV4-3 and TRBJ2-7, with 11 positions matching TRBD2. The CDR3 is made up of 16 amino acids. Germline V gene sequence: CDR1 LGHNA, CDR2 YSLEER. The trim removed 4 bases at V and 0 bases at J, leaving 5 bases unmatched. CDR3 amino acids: CASSRTLAGGSYEQYL. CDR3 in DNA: TGCGCCAGCAGCCGGACGCTAGCGGGAGGCTCCTACGAGCAGTACCTC.

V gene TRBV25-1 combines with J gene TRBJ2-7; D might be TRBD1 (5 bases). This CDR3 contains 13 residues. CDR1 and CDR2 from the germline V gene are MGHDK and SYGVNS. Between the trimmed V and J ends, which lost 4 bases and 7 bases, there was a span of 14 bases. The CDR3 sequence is CASSVGVGWEQYF. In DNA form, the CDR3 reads TGTGCCAGCAGTGTAGGGGTTGGATGGGAGCAGTACTTC.

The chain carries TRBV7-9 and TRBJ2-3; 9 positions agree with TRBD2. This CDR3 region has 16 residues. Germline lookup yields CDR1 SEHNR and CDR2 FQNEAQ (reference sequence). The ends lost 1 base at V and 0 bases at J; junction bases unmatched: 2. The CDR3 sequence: CASSLGSGRSTDTQYF. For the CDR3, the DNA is TGTGCCAGCAGCTTAGGGAGCGGGAGGAGCACAGATACGCAGTATTTT.

CDR3 DNA: TGTGCCAGCAGTCCCGGAGGTACAACCAACACTGAAGCTTTCTTT. Translating it yields CASSPGGTTNTEAFF. The rearrangement links TRBV6-2 or TRBV6-3 to TRBJ1-1; D ambiguous. This CDR3 contains 15 residues. V shed 5 bases and J shed 2 bases, with 15 bases lying between them. Germline CDR1 and CDR2: MNHEY and SVGEGT.

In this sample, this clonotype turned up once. The DNA for the CDR3 is TGCGCCAGCAGTAATGCAGGACTAGCGACGTGGATGAAGGGAGCAGATACGCAGTATTTT. It codes for CASSNAGLATWMKGADTQYF. The gene calls are TRBV5-1 and TRBJ2-3; TRBD2 matches 9 bases. In germline, CDR1 is SGHRS, CDR2 YFSETQ. This CDR3 spans 20 amino acids. The trim removed 5 bases at V and 4 bases at J, leaving 23 bases unmatched.

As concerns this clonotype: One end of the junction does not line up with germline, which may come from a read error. CDR3 in amino acids: CASSPPRIYGYIF. The CDR3 nucleotides are TGTGCCAGCAGTCCACCCCGGATCTATGGCTACATCTTC. The chain couples TRBV28 to TRBJ1-2; D not certain. Germline-derived CDR1 and CDR2 are MDHEN and SYDVKM. This CDR3 region has 13 residues.

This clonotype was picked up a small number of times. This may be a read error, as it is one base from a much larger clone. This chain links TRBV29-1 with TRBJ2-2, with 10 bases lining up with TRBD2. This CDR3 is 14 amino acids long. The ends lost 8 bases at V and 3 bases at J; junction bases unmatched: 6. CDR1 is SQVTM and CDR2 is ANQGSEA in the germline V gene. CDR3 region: CSITSGIDTGELFF. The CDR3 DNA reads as TGCAGCATCACTAGCGGGATAGACACCGGGGAGCTGTTTTTT.

Here the CDR3 DNA reads TGCGCCAGCAGCTTGGCACAGGGGGGCGATAAGCAGTTCTTC. It codes for CASSLAQGGDKQFF. The V and J genes are TRBV5-1 and TRBJ2-1, with 8 bases fitting TRBD1. This CDR3 has 14 amino acids. V shed 0 bases, J shed 11 bases, and the junction held 7 bases outside the gene matches. Germline V gene data show CDR1 as SGHRS and CDR2 as YFSETQ. Supplemented by reference TRBV5-1 and TRBJ2-1, the full variable domain reads KAGVTQTPRYLIKTRGQQVTLSCSPISGHRSVSWYQQTPGQGLQFLFEYFSETQRNKGNFPGRFSGRQFSNSRSEMNVSTLELGDSALYLCASSLAQGGDKQFFGPGTRLTVL.

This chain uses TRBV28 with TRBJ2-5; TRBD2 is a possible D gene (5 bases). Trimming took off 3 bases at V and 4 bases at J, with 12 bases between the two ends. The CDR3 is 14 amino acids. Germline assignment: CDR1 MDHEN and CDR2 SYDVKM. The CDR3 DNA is TGTGCCAGCAGTTTTGTGGGGAGAGGAGAGACCCAGTACTTC. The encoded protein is CASSFVGRGETQYF.

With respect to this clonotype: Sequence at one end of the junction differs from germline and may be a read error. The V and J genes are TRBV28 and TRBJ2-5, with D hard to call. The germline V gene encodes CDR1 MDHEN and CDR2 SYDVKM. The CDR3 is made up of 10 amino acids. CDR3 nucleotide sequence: TGTGCCAGCAGCAGAGAGGCCCAGTACTTC. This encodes CASSREAQYF.